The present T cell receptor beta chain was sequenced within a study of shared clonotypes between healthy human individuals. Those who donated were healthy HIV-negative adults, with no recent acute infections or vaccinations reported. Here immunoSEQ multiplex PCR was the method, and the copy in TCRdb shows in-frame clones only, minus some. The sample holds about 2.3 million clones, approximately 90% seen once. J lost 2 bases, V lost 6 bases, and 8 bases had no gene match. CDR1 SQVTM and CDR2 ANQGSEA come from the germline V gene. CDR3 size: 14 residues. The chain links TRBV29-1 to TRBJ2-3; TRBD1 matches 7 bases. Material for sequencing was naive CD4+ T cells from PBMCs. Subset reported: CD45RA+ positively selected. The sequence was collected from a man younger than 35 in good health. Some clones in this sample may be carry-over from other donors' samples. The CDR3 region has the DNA TGCAGCGTGCGACAGGGACCCCTCACAGATACGCAGTATTTT. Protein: CSVRQGPLTDTQYF.